The TCR beta chain under discussion was sequenced for a study of radiotherapy plus CTLA-4 blockade in lung cancer. The wider study: 15% to 20% of patients responded objectively, and around 31% achieved disease control. Study conclusions and caveats: Radiotherapy plus ipilimumab was followed by expansion in blood of tumor-derived TCR clones. Early clonal dynamics of blood T cells, together with interferon-beta, were reported as the best response predictor.

Some clones are missing from TCRdb's copy, which holds only in-frame ones; the method was immunoSEQ multiplex PCR. The sample holds around 110,000 clones; 70% to 90% are singletons and the top ten take 6.9%. Comment on this clone: No antigen is known for it.

CDR1 WSHSY and CDR2 SAAADI come from the germline V gene. This CDR3 contains 12 residues. Deletions cut 4 bases from V and 5 bases from J, with 8 bases between. The chain couples TRBV10-2 to TRBJ1-2; D unclear. This receptor was identified in a human donor with non-small cell lung cancer that progressed on radiotherapy plus ipilimumab. The sample in question was peripheral blood, obtained from a patient treated with radiotherapy plus ipilimumab. This chain's CDR3 is CASSAEGYGYTF. The CDR3 coding sequence is TGCGCCAGCAGTGCGGAAGGTTATGGCTACACCTTC.